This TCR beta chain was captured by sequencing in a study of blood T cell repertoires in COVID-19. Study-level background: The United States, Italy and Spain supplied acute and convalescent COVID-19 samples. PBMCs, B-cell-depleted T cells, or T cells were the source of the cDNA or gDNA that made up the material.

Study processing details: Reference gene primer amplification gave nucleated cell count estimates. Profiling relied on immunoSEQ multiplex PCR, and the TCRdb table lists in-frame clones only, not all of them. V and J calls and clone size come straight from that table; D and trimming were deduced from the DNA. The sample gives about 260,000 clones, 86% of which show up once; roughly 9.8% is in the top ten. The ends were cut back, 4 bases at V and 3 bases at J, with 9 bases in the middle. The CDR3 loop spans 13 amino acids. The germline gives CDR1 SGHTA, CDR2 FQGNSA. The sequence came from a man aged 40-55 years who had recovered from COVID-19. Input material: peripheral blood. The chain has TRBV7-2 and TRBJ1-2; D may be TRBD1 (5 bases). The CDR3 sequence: CASSYSRDYGYTF. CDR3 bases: TGTGCCAGCAGCTATAGCAGGGACTATGGCTACACCTTC.